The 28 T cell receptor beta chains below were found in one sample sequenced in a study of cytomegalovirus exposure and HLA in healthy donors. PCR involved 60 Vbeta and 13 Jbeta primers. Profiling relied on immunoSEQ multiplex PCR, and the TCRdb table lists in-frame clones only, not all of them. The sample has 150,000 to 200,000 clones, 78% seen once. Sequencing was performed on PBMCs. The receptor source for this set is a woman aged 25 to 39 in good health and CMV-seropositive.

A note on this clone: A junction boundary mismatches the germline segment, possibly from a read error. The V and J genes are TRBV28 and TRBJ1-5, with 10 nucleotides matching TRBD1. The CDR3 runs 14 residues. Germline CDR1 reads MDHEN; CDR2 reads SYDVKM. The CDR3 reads CASHATGGNQPQHF. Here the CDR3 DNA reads TGTGCCAGCCACGCGACAGGGGGCAACCAGCCCCAGCATTTT.

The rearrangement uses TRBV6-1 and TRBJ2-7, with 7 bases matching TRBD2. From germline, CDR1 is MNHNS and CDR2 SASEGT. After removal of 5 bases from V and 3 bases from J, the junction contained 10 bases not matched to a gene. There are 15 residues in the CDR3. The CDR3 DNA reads TGTGCCAGCAGTAAACAGCGGGGAATGAACTACGAGCAGTACTTC. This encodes CASSKQRGMNYEQYF.

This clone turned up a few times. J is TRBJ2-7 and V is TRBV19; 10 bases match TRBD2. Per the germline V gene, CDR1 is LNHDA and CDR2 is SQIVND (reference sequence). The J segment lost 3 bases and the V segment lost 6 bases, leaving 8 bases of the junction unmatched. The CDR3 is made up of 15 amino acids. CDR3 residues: CASRKWTSGNYEQYF. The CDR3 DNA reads TGTGCCAGTAGAAAATGGACTAGCGGTAACTACGAGCAGTACTTC.

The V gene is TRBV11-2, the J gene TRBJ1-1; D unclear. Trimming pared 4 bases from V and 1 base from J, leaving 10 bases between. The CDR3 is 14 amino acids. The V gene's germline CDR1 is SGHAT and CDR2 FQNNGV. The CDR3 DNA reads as TGTGCCAGCAGCTGGCAGCGGGGGAACACTGAAGCTTTCTTT. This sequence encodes CASSWQRGNTEAFF.

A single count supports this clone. CDR3 sequence (DNA): TGTGCCAGCAGAATAATAGACAGGGGTAACACCGGGGAGCTGTTTTTT. Its translation is CASRIIDRGNTGELFF. The chain employs TRBV5-6 and TRBJ2-2, with 8 bases that match TRBD1. The V gene's germline CDR1 is SGHDT and CDR2 YYEEEE. The CDR3 sequence is 16 residues long. V was pared by 5 bases and J by 2 bases, with 8 bases of the junction left unmatched.

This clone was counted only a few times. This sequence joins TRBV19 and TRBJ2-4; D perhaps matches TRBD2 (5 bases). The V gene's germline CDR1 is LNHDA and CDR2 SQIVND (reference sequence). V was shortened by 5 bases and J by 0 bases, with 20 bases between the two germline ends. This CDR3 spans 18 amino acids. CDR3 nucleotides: TGTGCCAGTAGTTTCCAGACAACCCGGGGATTAGCCAAAAACATTCAGTACTTC. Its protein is CASSFQTTRGLAKNIQYF. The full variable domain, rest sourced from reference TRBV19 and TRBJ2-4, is DGGITQSPKYLFRKEGQNVTLSCEQNLNHDAMYWYRQDPGQGLRLIYYSQIVNDFQKGDIAEGYSVSREKKESFPLTVTSAQKNPTAFYLCASSFQTTRGLAKNIQYFGAGTRLSVL.

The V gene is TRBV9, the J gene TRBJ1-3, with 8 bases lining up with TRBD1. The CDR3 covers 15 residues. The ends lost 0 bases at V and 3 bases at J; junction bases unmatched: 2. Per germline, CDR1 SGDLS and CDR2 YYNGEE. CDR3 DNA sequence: TGTGCCAGCAGCGTAGGGACAGGGTTTGGAAACACCATATATTTT. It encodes CASSVGTGFGNTIYF.

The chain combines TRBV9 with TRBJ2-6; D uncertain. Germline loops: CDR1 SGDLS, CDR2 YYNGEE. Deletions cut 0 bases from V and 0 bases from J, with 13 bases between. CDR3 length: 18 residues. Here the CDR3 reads CASSVALGSSSGANVLTF. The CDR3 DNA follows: TGTGCCAGCAGCGTAGCCCTCGGTTCGAGCTCTGGGGCCAACGTCCTGACTTTC.

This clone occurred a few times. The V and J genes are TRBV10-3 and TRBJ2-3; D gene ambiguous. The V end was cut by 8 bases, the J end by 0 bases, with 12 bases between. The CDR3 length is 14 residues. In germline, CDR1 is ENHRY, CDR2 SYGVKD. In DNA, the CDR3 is TGTGCCATCTCCCCCCTGGCTAGCACAGATACGCAGTATTTT. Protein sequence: CAISPLASTDTQYF.

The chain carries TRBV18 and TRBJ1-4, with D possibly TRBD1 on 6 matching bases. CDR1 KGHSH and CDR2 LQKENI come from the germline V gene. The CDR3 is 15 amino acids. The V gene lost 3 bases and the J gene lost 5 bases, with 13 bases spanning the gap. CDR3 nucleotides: TGTGCCAGCTCACCCGGACAGTTTCTAAATGAAAAACTGTTTTTT. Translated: CASSPGQFLNEKLFF.

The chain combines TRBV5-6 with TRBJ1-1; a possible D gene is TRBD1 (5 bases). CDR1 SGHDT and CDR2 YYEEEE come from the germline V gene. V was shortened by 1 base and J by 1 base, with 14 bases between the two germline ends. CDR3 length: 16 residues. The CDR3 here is CASSLYGGAKNTEAFF. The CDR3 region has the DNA TGTGCCAGCAGCTTGTACGGAGGGGCCAAGAACACTGAAGCTTTCTTT.

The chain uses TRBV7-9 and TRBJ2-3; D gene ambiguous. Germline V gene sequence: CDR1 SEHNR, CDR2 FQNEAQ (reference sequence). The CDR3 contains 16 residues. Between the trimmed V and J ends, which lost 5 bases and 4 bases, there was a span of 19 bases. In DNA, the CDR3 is TGTGCCAGCAGCCCAGACTCACTACTATACTCAGATACGCAGTATTTT. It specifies CASSPDSLLYSDTQYF.

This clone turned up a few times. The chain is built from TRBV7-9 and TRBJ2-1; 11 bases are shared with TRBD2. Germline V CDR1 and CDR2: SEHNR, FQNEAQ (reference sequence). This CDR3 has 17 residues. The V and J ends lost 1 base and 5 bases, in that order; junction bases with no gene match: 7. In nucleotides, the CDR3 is TGTGCCAGCAGCTTAGGTGGGCTAGCGGGGGGTCACAATGAGCAGTTCTTC. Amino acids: CASSLGGLAGGHNEQFF.

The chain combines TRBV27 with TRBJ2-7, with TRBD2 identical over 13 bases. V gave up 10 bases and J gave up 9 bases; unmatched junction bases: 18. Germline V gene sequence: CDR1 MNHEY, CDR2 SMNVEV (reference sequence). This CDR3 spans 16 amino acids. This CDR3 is CATYKTGTSGTVGQYF. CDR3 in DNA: TGTGCCACTTATAAAACCGGGACTAGCGGGACGGTGGGGCAGTACTTC.

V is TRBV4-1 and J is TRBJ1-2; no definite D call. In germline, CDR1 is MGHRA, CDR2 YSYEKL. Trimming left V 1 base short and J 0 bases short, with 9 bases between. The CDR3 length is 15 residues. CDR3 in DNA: TGCGCCAGCAGCCAAGGCAGAGGAGCTAACTATGGCTACACCTTC. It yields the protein CASSQGRGANYGYTF.

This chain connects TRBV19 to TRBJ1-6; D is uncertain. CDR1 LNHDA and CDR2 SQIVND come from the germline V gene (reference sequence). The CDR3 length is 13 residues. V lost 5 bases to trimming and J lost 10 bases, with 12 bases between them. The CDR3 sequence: CASSPGKNSPLHF. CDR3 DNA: TGTGCCAGTAGTCCGGGGAAAAACTCACCCCTCCACTTT.

Written as DNA, the CDR3 is TGTGCCAGCAGCTTGCCCAGGGCGAGGATCGGTAGGACTGAAGCTTTCTTT. Translated: CASSLPRARIGRTEAFF. The chain is built from TRBV5-5 and TRBJ1-1; D is perhaps TRBD1 (5 bases). Deletions cut 1 base from V and 5 bases from J, with 21 bases between. The CDR3 has 17 amino acids. Germline V lookup: CDR1 SGHKS, CDR2 YYEKEE (reference sequence).

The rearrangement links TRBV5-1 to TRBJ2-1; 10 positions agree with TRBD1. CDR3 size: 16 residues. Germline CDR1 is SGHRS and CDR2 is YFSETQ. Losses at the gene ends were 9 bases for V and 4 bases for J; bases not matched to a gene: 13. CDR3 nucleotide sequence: TGCGCCACCCGGACAGGGGGTCTGGGGAGGTACAATGAGCAGTTCTTC. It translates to CATRTGGLGRYNEQFF.

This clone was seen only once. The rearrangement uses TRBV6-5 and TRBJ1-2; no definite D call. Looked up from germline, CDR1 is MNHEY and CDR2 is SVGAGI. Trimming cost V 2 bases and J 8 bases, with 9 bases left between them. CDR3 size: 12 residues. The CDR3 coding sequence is TGTGCCAGCAGTTACGCCTCAGGAGGCTACACCTTC. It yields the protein CASSYASGGYTF.

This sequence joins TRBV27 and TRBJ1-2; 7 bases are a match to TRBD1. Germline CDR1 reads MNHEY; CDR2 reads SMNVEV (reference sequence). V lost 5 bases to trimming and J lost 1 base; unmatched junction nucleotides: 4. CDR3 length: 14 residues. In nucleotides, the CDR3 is TGTGCCAGCAGTCCGGACAGGATTAACTATGGCTACACCTTC. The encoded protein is CASSPDRINYGYTF.

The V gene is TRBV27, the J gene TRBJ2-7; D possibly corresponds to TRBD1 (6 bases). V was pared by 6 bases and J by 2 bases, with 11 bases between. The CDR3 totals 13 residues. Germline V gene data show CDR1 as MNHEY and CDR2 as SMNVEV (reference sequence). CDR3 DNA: TGTGCCAGCAGGGACAGCCTTACCTACGAGCAGTACTTC. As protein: CASRDSLTYEQYF.

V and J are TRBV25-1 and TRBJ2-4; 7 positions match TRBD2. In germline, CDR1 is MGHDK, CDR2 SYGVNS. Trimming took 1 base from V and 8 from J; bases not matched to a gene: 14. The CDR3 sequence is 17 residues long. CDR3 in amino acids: CASSELGGPNDEDIQYF. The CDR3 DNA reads TGTGCCAGCAGTGAATTGGGAGGGCCAAACGATGAGGACATTCAGTACTTC.

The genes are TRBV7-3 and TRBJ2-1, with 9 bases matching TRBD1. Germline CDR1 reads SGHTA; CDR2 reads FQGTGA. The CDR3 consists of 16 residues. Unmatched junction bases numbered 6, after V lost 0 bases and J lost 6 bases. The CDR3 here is CASSLTPGQGFNEQFF. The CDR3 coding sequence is TGTGCCAGCAGCTTAACCCCGGGACAGGGTTTCAATGAGCAGTTCTTC.

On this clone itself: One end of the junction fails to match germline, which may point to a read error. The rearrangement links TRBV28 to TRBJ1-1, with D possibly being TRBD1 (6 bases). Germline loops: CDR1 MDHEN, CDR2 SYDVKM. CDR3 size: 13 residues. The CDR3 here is CASSLGGPTEALF. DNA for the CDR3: TGTGCCAGCAGTTTGGGGGGGCCCACTGAAGCTCTCTTT.

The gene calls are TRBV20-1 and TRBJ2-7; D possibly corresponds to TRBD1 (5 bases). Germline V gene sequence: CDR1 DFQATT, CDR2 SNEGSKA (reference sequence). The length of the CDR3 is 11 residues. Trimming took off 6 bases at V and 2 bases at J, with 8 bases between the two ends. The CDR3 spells CSADRTYEQYF. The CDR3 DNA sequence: TGCAGTGCCGACAGAACCTACGAGCAGTACTTC.

CDR3 DNA sequence: TGTGCCAGTAGTCGACTAGGCTCCTACGAGCAGTACTTC. Residues: CASSRLGSYEQYF. The chain joins TRBV19 to TRBJ2-7, with a weak D call TRBD2 (6 bases). There are 13 residues in the CDR3. CDR1 LNHDA and CDR2 SQIVND come from the germline V gene (reference sequence). Trimming pared 5 bases from V and 0 bases from J, leaving 8 bases between.

As DNA, the CDR3 is TGTGCCAGCAGCTTAGAGGGGGGACTAGCGGGCTCCTACGAGCAGTACTTC. As protein: CASSLEGGLAGSYEQYF. V is TRBV7-9 and J is TRBJ2-5, with 12 bases lining up with TRBD2. The assigned J gene may be wrong: the sequence end matches TRBJ2-7 better. This CDR3 is 17 amino acids long. Germline loops: CDR1 SEHNR, CDR2 FQNEAQ (reference sequence).

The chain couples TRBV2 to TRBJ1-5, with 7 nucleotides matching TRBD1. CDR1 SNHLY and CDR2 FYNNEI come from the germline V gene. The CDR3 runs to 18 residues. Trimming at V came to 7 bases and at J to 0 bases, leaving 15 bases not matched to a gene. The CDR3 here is CASIVDRVMGNSNQPQHF. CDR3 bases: TGTGCCAGCATTGTCGACAGGGTTATGGGGAATAGCAATCAGCCCCAGCATTTT. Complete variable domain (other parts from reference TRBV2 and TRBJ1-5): EPEVTQTPSHQVTQMGQEVILRCVPISNHLYFYWYRQILGQKVEFLVSFYNNEISEKSEIFDDQFSVERPDGSNFTLKIRSTKLEDSAMYFCASIVDRVMGNSNQPQHFGDGTRLSIL.